What follows are 21 T cell receptor beta chains derived from one specimen sequenced in a study of CD8+ T cells in alopecia areata. Reverse transcribed after extraction, RNA yielded cDNA as the sequencing template. The protocol was immunoSEQ multiplex PCR, while the TCRdb copy is restricted to in-frame clones and leaves out a portion. The profile covers 190,000 or so clones, with approximately 60% appearing a single time and around 3% taken by the ten largest. Treatment: oral pan-JAK inhibitor, 5-10 mg twice daily. The sequenced sample was CD4+ T cells sorted from blood, obtained at week 4, from a patient treated with tofacitinib. These receptors were taken from a human donor with alopecia areata.

The genes are TRBV7-3 and TRBJ2-3, with D unresolved. The germline V gene has CDR1 SGHTA and CDR2 FQGTGA. The CDR3 contains 14 residues. Trimming shortened V by 2 bases and J by 2 bases, and 8 bases separated the two germline ends. The DNA for the CDR3 is TGTGCCAGCAGCTTAGGGCAGAACACAGATACGCAGTATTTT. As protein: CASSLGQNTDTQYF.

V usage is TRBV15 and J usage is TRBJ1-4; D might be TRBD1 (5 bases). V was clipped by 0 bases and J by 5 bases, with 10 bases between them. The CDR3 spans 15 residues. From germline, CDR1 is LNHNV and CDR2 YYDKDF (reference sequence). CDR3 sequence: CATSRETGWNEKLFF. The CDR3 nucleotides are TGTGCCACCAGCAGAGAAACAGGCTGGAATGAAAAACTGTTTTTT. Variable domain in full (rest from reference TRBV15 and TRBJ1-4): DAMVIQNPRYQVTQFGKPVTLSCSQTLNHNVMYWYQQKSSQAPKLLFHYYDKDFNNEADTPDNFQSRRPNTSFCFLDIRSPGLGDTAMYLCATSRETGWNEKLFFGSGTQLSVL.

This clone was seen only a few times. The rearrangement joins TRBV29-1 to TRBJ2-2, with D unclear. The CDR3 spans 13 residues. CDR1 and CDR2 from the germline V gene are SQVTM and ANQGSEA. V lost 3 bases and J 1 base, leaving 6 bases between the germline ends. The CDR3 DNA sequence: TGCAGCGTTGATTGGGGGAACACCGGGGAGCTGTTTTTT. Its translation: CSVDWGNTGELFF.

This rearrangement joins TRBV29-1 to TRBJ2-2; D perhaps matches TRBD1 (5 bases). Trimming pared 3 bases from V and 6 bases from J, leaving 11 bases between. This CDR3 contains 13 residues. Germline assignment: CDR1 SQVTM and CDR2 ANQGSEA. CDR3 in DNA: TGCAGCGTTGACTCAGGGTATCCCGGGGAGCTGTTTTTT. Its protein product is CSVDSGYPGELFF.

Only a few counts were recorded for this clone. The J gene is TRBJ1-1, the V gene TRBV12-5; unclear D gene. The germline V gene has CDR1 LGHNT and CDR2 FRNRAP. The CDR3 has 11 residues. The V end was cut by 3 bases, the J end by 4 bases, with 3 bases between. CDR3 loop: CASGFGTEAFF. The CDR3 DNA follows: TGTGCTAGTGGTTTCGGCACTGAAGCTTTCTTT.

This rearrangement joins TRBV28 to TRBJ2-5, with TRBD2 matching over 9 bases. The germline gives CDR1 MDHEN, CDR2 SYDVKM. The V segment lost 2 bases and the J segment 4 bases; nucleotides outside the gene matches: 8. This CDR3 is 16 amino acids long. This chain's CDR3 is CASSLAAGGPGETQYF. The CDR3 DNA sequence: TGTGCCAGCAGTTTAGCGGCGGGGGGGCCAGGAGAGACCCAGTACTTC.

In this sample, this clone turned up once. The genes are TRBV27 and TRBJ1-1; D not certain. V was pared by 7 bases and J by 4 bases, with 13 bases between. The CDR3 contains 13 residues. Germline-derived CDR1 and CDR2 are MNHEY and SMNVEV (reference sequence). CDR3 loop: CASNMRGGTEAFF. Here the CDR3 DNA reads TGTGCCAGCAACATGCGGGGTGGCACTGAAGCTTTCTTT.

This clone was recorded only once. V and J are TRBV30 and TRBJ2-5; the D gene is possibly TRBD1 (6 bases). The CDR3 loop spans 12 amino acids. Germline CDR1 reads GTSNPN; CDR2 reads SVGIG (reference sequence). Between the trimmed V and J ends, which lost 4 bases and 9 bases, there was a span of 15 bases. The CDR3 DNA reads as TGTGCCTGGACTAGGACAGCCGAGGCCCAGTACTTC. Translation: CAWTRTAEAQYF. The full variable domain, rest sourced from reference TRBV30 and TRBJ2-5, is SQTIHQWPATLVQPVGSPLSLECTVEGTSNPNLYWYRQAAGRGLQLLFYSVGIGQISSEVPQNLSASRPQDRQFILSSKKLLLSDSGFYLCAWTRTAEAQYFGPGTRLLVL.

The genes are TRBV5-1 and TRBJ2-2; D remains ambiguous. The V gene's germline CDR1 is SGHRS and CDR2 YFSETQ. V was clipped by 0 bases and J by 0 bases, with 3 bases between them. This CDR3 comprises 14 residues. The CDR3 DNA follows: TGCGCCAGCAGCTTGGGGACGAACACCGGGGAGCTGTTTTTT. The encoded protein is CASSLGTNTGELFF.

This chain joins TRBV5-6 and TRBJ1-2; 10 nucleotides agree with TRBD1. Germline CDR1 reads SGHDT; CDR2 reads YYEEEE. There are 13 residues in the CDR3. The ends lost 4 bases at V and 6 bases at J; junction bases unmatched: 3. The DNA of the CDR3 is TGTGCCAGCAGCCTGGACAGGGGGAATGGCTACACCTTC. Encoded protein: CASSLDRGNGYTF. Combining the CDR3 with reference TRBV5-6 and TRBJ1-2 gives the whole variable domain DAGVTQSPTHLIKTRGQQVTLRCSPKSGHDTVSWYQQALGQGPQFIFQYYEEEERQRGNFPDRFSGHQFPNYSSELNVNALLLGDSALYLCASSLDRGNGYTFGSGTRLTVV.

The rearrangement joins TRBV14 to TRBJ2-2; 7 nucleotides line up with TRBD1. The length of the CDR3 is 14 residues. The V gene's germline CDR1 is SGHDN and CDR2 FVKESK. V shed 6 bases, J shed 4 bases, and the junction held 5 bases outside the gene matches. CDR3 sequence (DNA): TGTGCCAGCAGGACAGGGTTGGTCACCGGGGAGCTGTTTTTT. Protein product: CASRTGLVTGELFF. Full variable domain (rest looked up from reference TRBV14 and TRBJ2-2): EAGVTQFPSHSVIEKGQTVTLRCDPISGHDNLYWYRRVMGKEIKFLLHFVKESKQDESGMPNNRFLAERTGGTYSTLKVQPAELEDSGVYFCASRTGLVTGELFFGEGSRLTVL.

The chain couples TRBV25-1 to TRBJ2-3; tentatively, D is TRBD2 (7 bases). Trimming removed 3 bases at V and 6 bases at J, with 16 bases between. Germline CDR1 is MGHDK and CDR2 is SYGVNS. The CDR3 consists of 15 residues. The CDR3 protein is CASSEFGGLPDTQYF. In nucleotides, the CDR3 is TGTGCCAGCAGTGAGTTCGGGGGGCTCCCGGATACGCAGTATTTT.

The genes are TRBV4-1 and TRBJ2-3, with D tentatively TRBD1 (6 bases). Germline CDR1 reads MGHRA; CDR2 reads YSYEKL. V was shortened by 4 bases and J by 4 bases, with 12 bases between the two germline ends. The CDR3 is 14 amino acids. CDR3 DNA sequence: TGCGCCAGCAGCCGAAGCCAGGGGCCAGATACGCAGTATTTT. Amino acids: CASSRSQGPDTQYF.

This clone was seen just once. V and J are TRBV9 and TRBJ2-7; D is perhaps TRBD1 (6 bases). Germline V gene sequence: CDR1 SGDLS, CDR2 YYNGEE. Trimming took off 3 bases at V and 0 bases at J, with 13 bases between the two ends. This CDR3 has 15 residues. CDR3 coding DNA: TGTGCCAGCAGCGGAGGGGGAACTCTCTCCTACGAGCAGTACTTC. This translates into CASSGGGTLSYEQYF.

This clone showed up just a few times. V is TRBV14 and J is TRBJ2-3; a possible D gene is TRBD2 (6 bases). V shed 1 base and J shed 0 bases, with 11 bases lying between them. Germline V gene sequence: CDR1 SGHDN, CDR2 FVKESK. The CDR3 contains 16 residues. This CDR3 is CASSQGTTSSTDTQYF. Written as DNA, the CDR3 is TGTGCCAGCAGCCAAGGGACTACCTCTAGCACAGATACGCAGTATTTT.

CDR3 bases: TGTGCCAGTAGTCTAGTGGCCCTCTCTGGGGCCAACGTCCTGACTTTC. This codes for CASSLVALSGANVLTF. The chain links TRBV19 to TRBJ2-6; D is unclear. Germline V lookup: CDR1 LNHDA, CDR2 SQIVND (reference sequence). The CDR3 extends over 16 amino acids. V was clipped by 5 bases and J by 0 bases, with 11 bases between them.

The rearrangement links TRBV4-1 to TRBJ2-5; 11 nucleotides align to TRBD2. V was pared by 2 bases and J by 9 bases, with 2 bases of the junction left unmatched. This CDR3 is 13 amino acids long. Germline CDR1 MGHRA, CDR2 YSYEKL. CDR3 residues: CASSQISGGAQYF. The CDR3 DNA reads as TGCGCCAGCAGCCAAATTAGCGGGGGGGCCCAGTACTTC.

The chain recombines TRBV21-1 with TRBJ2-7; TRBD1 is the table's D call, not checked against the DNA. TRBV21-1 is designated a pseudogene. The CDR3 runs to 19 residues. CDR3 bases: TGTGCCAGCAGCAAAGTTGATCGGACAGGTCCCTTCTGGGTTGGCGAGCAGTACTTC. Its protein is CASSKVDRTGPFWVGEQYF.

This clone has a handful of counts. V gene TRBV5-1 combines with J gene TRBJ2-6, with 7 positions matching TRBD1. Trimming cost V 5 bases and J 0 bases; bases outside gene matches: 14. The germline V gene has CDR1 SGHRS and CDR2 YFSETQ. This CDR3 has 19 residues. CDR3 loop: CASRKEPGQRFSGANVLTF. CDR3 nucleotides: TGCGCCAGCAGAAAAGAACCGGGACAGCGATTCTCTGGGGCCAACGTCCTGACTTTC.

The chain employs TRBV9 and TRBJ1-1; 7 positions match TRBD1. CDR3 length equals 16 residues. The ends lost 3 bases at V and 1 base at J; junction bases unmatched: 9. Germline loops: CDR1 SGDLS, CDR2 YYNGEE. The CDR3 region is CASSAISGTANTEAFF. DNA for the CDR3: TGTGCCAGCAGCGCGATCTCCGGGACAGCGAACACTGAAGCTTTCTTT.

For the CDR3, the DNA is TGTGCCAGCAGCCCGGTCGGTCACACTGAAGCTTTCTTT. This codes for CASSPVGHTEAFF. The chain couples TRBV5-4 to TRBJ1-1, with D unresolved. The CDR3 sequence is 13 residues long. CDR1 is SGHNT, CDR2 YYREEE, per germline (reference sequence). With 4 bases removed from V and 3 bases from J, the gap between germline ends came to 10 bases.